A selection of T cell receptor beta chains follows, all from one sample in a study of blood T cell repertoires in COVID-19. Data came from immunoSEQ multiplex PCR; TCRdb stores just in-frame clones and leaves some out. Of roughly 310,000 clones in the sample, 90% were seen once. The source material was peripheral blood. Source of these receptors: a woman younger than 45 with COVID-19, enrolled during active disease. Both conserved end residues are part of each CDR3. The D gene is left open where the match is weak. Expanded clones are given a class, and other clones once, few, many or no size at all.

clone size: once; D gene: -; V gene: TRBV3-1/TRBV3-2; J gene: TRBJ1-1; CDR3 DNA: TGTGCCAGCAGCCAAGTTTCCCCGGGGAAAGCTTTCTTT; CDR3 protein: CASSQVSPGKAFF
clone size: -; D gene: -; V gene: TRBV10-1; J gene: TRBJ1-1; CDR3 DNA: TGCGCCAGCAGTGCAGGGAATCGGGCGTACACTGAAGCTTTCTTT; CDR3 protein: CASSAGNRAYTEAFF
clone size: many; D gene: -; V gene: TRBV5-4; J gene: TRBJ2-1; CDR3 DNA: TGTGCCAGCAGCTCGCACGAGGGGGTGCGGGTGGACAATGAGCAGTTCTTC; CDR3 protein: CASSSHEGVRVDNEQFF
clone size: once; D gene: TRBD2; V gene: TRBV9; J gene: TRBJ2-1; CDR3 DNA: TGTGCCAGCAGCGTTTTACTAGCGGGAGGGCCAGATGAGCAGTTCTTC; CDR3 protein: CASSVLLAGGPDEQFF
clone size: -; D gene: -; V gene: TRBV18; J gene: TRBJ1-1; CDR3 DNA: TGTGCCAGCTCACCACCGATGGAGGGGCAGGCTTTCTTT; CDR3 protein: CASSPPMEGQAFF
clone size: -; D gene: -; V gene: TRBV5-1; J gene: TRBJ2-7; CDR3 DNA: TGCGCCAGCAGCTTTGAGCTGAGCTCCTACGAGCAGTACTTC; CDR3 protein: CASSFELSSYEQYF
clone size: -; D gene: -; V gene: TRBV19; J gene: TRBJ1-4; CDR3 DNA: TGTGCCAGTAGTATGGCGGGGACGGAGGGTGAAAAACTGTTTTTT; CDR3 protein: CASSMAGTEGEKLFF
clone size: -; D gene: -; V gene: TRBV28; J gene: TRBJ1-5; CDR3 DNA: TGTGCCAGCATTCCCGATTTCGGGTTTCGCAATCAGCCCCAGCATTTT; CDR3 protein: CASIPDFGFRNQPQHF
clone size: -; D gene: TRBD1; V gene: TRBV2; J gene: TRBJ2-5; CDR3 DNA: TGTGCCAGCAGTCGGGACAGGGGGACGGAGACCCAGTACTTC; CDR3 protein: CASSRDRGTETQYF
clone size: -; D gene: TRBD2; V gene: TRBV28; J gene: TRBJ2-3; CDR3 DNA: TGTGCCAGCAGTTTAGGGACTAGCGGGAGGGGGACAGATACGCAGTATTTT; CDR3 protein: CASSLGTSGRGTDTQYF
clone size: -; D gene: TRBD1; V gene: TRBV5-8; J gene: TRBJ1-2; CDR3 DNA: TGTGCCAGCAGCCTGAGGACAGGGGGATCATCCGCCTATGGCTACACCTTC; CDR3 protein: CASSLRTGGSSAYGYTF
clone size: -; D gene: TRBD2; V gene: TRBV6-6; J gene: TRBJ2-7; CDR3 DNA: TGTGCCAGCAGCTCCTGGACTAGCGGAGTCTACGAGCAGTACTTC; CDR3 protein: CASSSWTSGVYEQYF
clone size: -; D gene: -; V gene: TRBV19; J gene: TRBJ2-7; CDR3 DNA: TGTGCCAGTAGTATGAAGGGTAGAGGGAACGAGCAGTACTTC; CDR3 protein: CASSMKGRGNEQYF
clone size: -; D gene: -; V gene: TRBV6-5; J gene: TRBJ1-5; CDR3 DNA: TGTGCCAGCAGGCCGAGTTCTAGCAATCAGCCCCAGCATTTT; CDR3 protein: CASRPSSSNQPQHF
clone size: -; D gene: -; V gene: TRBV7-9; J gene: TRBJ1-3; CDR3 DNA: TGTGCCAGCAGCCCATCCACAACTGGAAACACCATATATTTT; CDR3 protein: CASSPSTTGNTIYF
clone size: -; D gene: -; V gene: TRBV28; J gene: TRBJ2-2; CDR3 DNA: TGTGCCAGCAGTTTTACAGGCATTACCGGGGAGCTGTTTTTT; CDR3 protein: CASSFTGITGELFF
clone size: -; D gene: -; V gene: TRBV5-1; J gene: TRBJ1-6; CDR3 DNA: TGCGCCAGCAGGGAGTCTGTCGACTCCTATAATTCACCCCTCCACTTT; CDR3 protein: CASRESVDSYNSPLHF
clone size: -; D gene: TRBD1; V gene: TRBV5-1; J gene: TRBJ1-2; CDR3 DNA: TGCGCCAGCAGCGTGGGACAGGGGGCCGATGGCTACACCTTC; CDR3 protein: CASSVGQGADGYTF
clone size: -; D gene: TRBD1; V gene: TRBV5-1; J gene: TRBJ1-2; CDR3 DNA: TGCGCCAGCAGCTTGGGACAGGGGCTCTATGGCTACACCTTC; CDR3 protein: CASSLGQGLYGYTF
clone size: -; D gene: TRBD1; V gene: TRBV5-8; J gene: TRBJ2-6; CDR3 DNA: TGTGCCAGCATCACCGGACGCGGGACAGGGCTTTCTGGGGCCAACGTCCTGACTTTC; CDR3 protein: CASITGRGTGLSGANVLTF
clone size: -; D gene: -; V gene: TRBV12-5; J gene: TRBJ1-1; CDR3 DNA: TGTGCTAGTGGTTTGGTACTTTCAGGACAGACGAACACTGAAGCTTTCTTT; CDR3 protein: CASGLVLSGQTNTEAFF
clone size: -; D gene: TRBD1; V gene: TRBV28; J gene: TRBJ1-5; CDR3 DNA: TGTGCCAGCAGAACTAGGGACAGGGGCACTCAGCCCCAGCATTTT; CDR3 protein: CASRTRDRGTQPQHF
clone size: -; D gene: TRBD2; V gene: TRBV7-8; J gene: TRBJ2-5; CDR3 DNA: TGTGCCAGCAGCCTCAGACTAGCGGGAGAAGAGACCCAGTACTTC; CDR3 protein: CASSLRLAGEETQYF
clone size: -; D gene: TRBD1; V gene: TRBV5-1; J gene: TRBJ1-2; CDR3 DNA: TGCGCCAGCAGCCAAACTCGACAGGGTTATGGCTACACCTTC; CDR3 protein: CASSQTRQGYGYTF
clone size: few; D gene: TRBD1; V gene: TRBV9; J gene: TRBJ1-1; CDR3 DNA: TGTGCCAGCAGCTTCGGACAGGGCACTGAAGCTTTCTTT; CDR3 protein: CASSFGQGTEAFF
clone size: -; D gene: -; V gene: TRBV10-2; J gene: TRBJ2-3; CDR3 DNA: TGCGCCAGCAGTGAGTCGTCTTTCAGGGGGGTATGGAGTACGCAGTATTTT; CDR3 protein: CASSESSFRGVWSTQYF
clone size: -; D gene: -; V gene: TRBV12-3/TRBV12-4; J gene: TRBJ2-3; CDR3 DNA: TGTGCCAGCACCGCCAACTACGTGGGGCAGTATTTT; CDR3 protein: CASTANYVGQYF
clone size: -; D gene: -; V gene: TRBV27; J gene: TRBJ2-3; CDR3 DNA: TGTGCCAGCAGTACTTCAGGGGGGACTAGCACAGATACGCAGTATTTT; CDR3 protein: CASSTSGGTSTDTQYF
clone size: -; D gene: -; V gene: TRBV9; J gene: TRBJ1-1; CDR3 DNA: TGTGCCAGCAGCGTAGTTAGGGACATAACAAACACTGAAGCTTTCTTT; CDR3 protein: CASSVVRDITNTEAFF
clone size: -; D gene: -; V gene: TRBV7-2; J gene: TRBJ1-2; CDR3 DNA: TGTGCCAGCAGCCCAGGGGTGGACGCCTCTAGCTATGGCTACACCTTC; CDR3 protein: CASSPGVDASSYGYTF
clone size: -; D gene: TRBD1; V gene: TRBV7-9; J gene: TRBJ2-7; CDR3 DNA: TGTGCCAGCAGCGCCACCGGGACAGCCTACGAGCAGTACTTC; CDR3 protein: CASSATGTAYEQYF
clone size: once; D gene: -; V gene: TRBV5-1; J gene: TRBJ2-1; CDR3 DNA: TGCGCCAGCAGCTTGGGAGGGACTCCCTACAATGAGCAGTTCTTC; CDR3 protein: CASSLGGTPYNEQFF
clone size: few; D gene: -; V gene: TRBV5-1; J gene: TRBJ1-2; CDR3 DNA: TGCGCCAGCAGCATACGACAGCTTAACTATGGCTACACCTTC; CDR3 protein: CASSIRQLNYGYTF
clone size: -; D gene: -; V gene: TRBV28; J gene: TRBJ2-5; CDR3 DNA: TGTGCCAGCAGCCCAGGGTGGGAGACCCAGTACTTC; CDR3 protein: CASSPGWETQYF
clone size: -; D gene: TRBD1; V gene: TRBV3-1/TRBV3-2; J gene: TRBJ2-7; CDR3 DNA: TGTGCCAGCAGCTATGGGACAGGGTCGGGCGAGCAGTACTTC; CDR3 protein: CASSYGTGSGEQYF
clone size: -; D gene: TRBD1; V gene: TRBV28; J gene: TRBJ1-2; CDR3 DNA: TGTGCCAGCAGCACGACAGGGGGTGTCCTCTATTATGGCTACACCTTC; CDR3 protein: CASSTTGGVLYYGYTF
clone size: -; D gene: TRBD2; V gene: TRBV27; J gene: TRBJ2-1; CDR3 DNA: TGTGCCAGCAGTCCACCAGGCCGGGGGGGAAGTGTCTATGAGCAGTTCTTC; CDR3 protein: CASSPPGRGGSVYEQFF
clone size: -; D gene: TRBD2; V gene: TRBV7-8; J gene: TRBJ2-1; CDR3 DNA: TGTGCCAGCAGCTTAGAGGGCAGCGGGAGAGGGAATGAGCAGTTCTTC; CDR3 protein: CASSLEGSGRGNEQFF
clone size: -; D gene: -; V gene: TRBV18; J gene: TRBJ2-3; CDR3 DNA: TGTGCCAGCTCACTTCGAGAGTTCACAGATACGCAGTATTTT; CDR3 protein: CASSLREFTDTQYF
clone size: few; D gene: TRBD1; V gene: TRBV30; J gene: TRBJ2-2; CDR3 DNA: TGTGCCTGGAGTGTCGGGACAGCTATGAACACCGGGGAGCTGTTTTTT; CDR3 protein: CAWSVGTAMNTGELFF
clone size: -; D gene: -; V gene: TRBV14; J gene: TRBJ2-7; CDR3 DNA: TGTGCCAGCAGCCCCCGGGACTTCCCCTACGAGCAGTACTTC; CDR3 protein: CASSPRDFPYEQYF
clone size: -; D gene: -; V gene: TRBV27; J gene: TRBJ2-1; CDR3 DNA: TGTGCCAGCAGCGAGATAGCGGTCACCTACAATGAGCAGTTCTTC; CDR3 protein: CASSEIAVTYNEQFF
clone size: -; D gene: -; V gene: TRBV28; J gene: TRBJ2-7; CDR3 DNA: TGTGCCAGCAGTTTATATCGCCAGGGCTCCGACGAGCAGTACTTC; CDR3 protein: CASSLYRQGSDEQYF
clone size: few; D gene: -; V gene: TRBV6-5; J gene: TRBJ2-5; CDR3 DNA: TGTGCCAGCAGTTACTCCGGGGGAGGAGAGACCCAGTACTTC; CDR3 protein: CASSYSGGGETQYF
clone size: -; D gene: -; V gene: TRBV18; J gene: TRBJ1-3; CDR3 DNA: TGTGCCAGCTCACCACCTGCGGGGGCAACTGGAAACACCATATATTTT; CDR3 protein: CASSPPAGATGNTIYF
clone size: -; D gene: -; V gene: TRBV2; J gene: TRBJ1-2; CDR3 DNA: TGTGCCAGCAGTGCGCAGGGGAATGGCTACACCTTC; CDR3 protein: CASSAQGNGYTF
clone size: -; D gene: TRBD1; V gene: TRBV27; J gene: TRBJ2-7; CDR3 DNA: TGTGCCAGCAGTCCGGGACAGTTTCACGAGCAGTACTTC; CDR3 protein: CASSPGQFHEQYF
clone size: -; D gene: -; V gene: TRBV27; J gene: TRBJ2-7; CDR3 DNA: TGTGCCAGCAGAACGGGAGAATTCTCCTACGAGCAGTACTTC; CDR3 protein: CASRTGEFSYEQYF
clone size: -; D gene: TRBD1; V gene: TRBV4-1; J gene: TRBJ1-5; CDR3 DNA: TGCGCCAGCAGCCCGGCCGACAGGGTCAAGCCCCAGCATTTT; CDR3 protein: CASSPADRVKPQHF
clone size: -; D gene: TRBD2; V gene: TRBV7-2; J gene: TRBJ2-1; CDR3 DNA: TGTGCCAGCAGCCTAGCGGGGCTCTCCTACAATGAGCAGTTCTTC; CDR3 protein: CASSLAGLSYNEQFF
clone size: -; D gene: TRBD1; V gene: TRBV27; J gene: TRBJ1-5; CDR3 DNA: TGTGCCAGCAGTCCCGGATTCGGGACAGGAAATCAGCCCCAGCATTTT; CDR3 protein: CASSPGFGTGNQPQHF
clone size: -; D gene: TRBD1; V gene: TRBV19; J gene: TRBJ1-2; CDR3 DNA: TGTGCCAGCGTTCGGACAGGGGGCCAATTCTATGGCTACACCTTC; CDR3 protein: CASVRTGGQFYGYTF
clone size: -; D gene: TRBD2; V gene: TRBV27; J gene: TRBJ2-2; CDR3 DNA: TGTGCCAGCAGTGATAGCGGGGGGTACACCGGGGAGCTGTTTTTT; CDR3 protein: CASSDSGGYTGELFF
clone size: -; D gene: -; V gene: TRBV28; J gene: TRBJ1-2; CDR3 DNA: TGTGCCAGCAGTGGAGGTCGGAGGAATTATGGCTACACCTTC; CDR3 protein: CASSGGRRNYGYTF
clone size: -; D gene: TRBD1; V gene: TRBV30; J gene: TRBJ2-1; CDR3 DNA: TGTGCCTGGAGTGTCCCCCCCCTGGACAGGGAGTTCTTC; CDR3 protein: CAWSVPPLDREFF
clone size: -; D gene: -; V gene: TRBV24-1; J gene: TRBJ2-7; CDR3 DNA: TGTGCCACCAGTGATTCCCCGGGGTACGAGCAGTACTTC; CDR3 protein: CATSDSPGYEQYF
clone size: -; D gene: -; V gene: TRBV5-6; J gene: TRBJ1-3; CDR3 DNA: TGTGCCAGCAGCTTTGGGCCCCTTTCCTCTGGAAACACCATATATTTT; CDR3 protein: CASSFGPLSSGNTIYF
clone size: -; D gene: TRBD2; V gene: TRBV10-3; J gene: TRBJ2-5; CDR3 DNA: TGTGCCATCAGTGAGTCGCGGGAGGGCCTGGCAGAGACCCAGTACTTC; CDR3 protein: CAISESREGLAETQYF
clone size: -; D gene: -; V gene: TRBV5-1; J gene: TRBJ2-3; CDR3 DNA: TGCGCCAGCAGCTTGGTCGGAGATTCTAGCACAGATACGCAGTATTTT; CDR3 protein: CASSLVGDSSTDTQYF